This TCR beta chain comes out of a study of CD8 T cells in Susac syndrome. The RNA input was roughly 0.45 to 1 ug, and it was reverse transcribed with random hexamers. The amplification used immunoSEQ multiplex PCR on TCR beta CDR3; it spanned 54 Vbeta and 13 Jbeta. TCRdb redid the calling of the immunoSEQ multiplex PCR reads with MiXCR, one entry per CDR3 protein. In the table there are approximately 68,000 distinct CDR3 sequences, about 94% of which are singletons. TCR beta sequencing was performed on blood CD8+ and CD4+ T cells. The multiple sclerosis controls were treatment-naive patients with relapsing-remitting disease that was stable or active. The ends were cut back, 0 bases at V and 4 bases at J, with 12 bases in the middle. The CDR3 has 14 residues. Germline values: CDR1 DFQATT, CDR2 SNEGSKA (reference sequence).

This sequence originates from a human donor with multiple sclerosis. The chain joins TRBV20-1 to TRBJ2-5; D unresolved. Material for sequencing was CD8+ T cells from PBMCs. The CDR3 loop reads CSARDGVSGETQYF. In DNA form, the CDR3 reads TGCAGTGCTAGAGATGGGGTCTCAGGAGAGACCCAGTACTTC.